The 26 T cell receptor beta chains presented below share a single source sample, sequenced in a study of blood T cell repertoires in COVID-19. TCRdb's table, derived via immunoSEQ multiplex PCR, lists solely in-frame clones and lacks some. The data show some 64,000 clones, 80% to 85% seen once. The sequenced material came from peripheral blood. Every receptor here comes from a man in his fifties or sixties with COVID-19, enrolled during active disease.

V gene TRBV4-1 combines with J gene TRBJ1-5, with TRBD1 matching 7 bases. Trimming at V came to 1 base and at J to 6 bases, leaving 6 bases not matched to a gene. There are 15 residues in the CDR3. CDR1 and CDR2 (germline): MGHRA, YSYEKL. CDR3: CASSQGRGYSQPQHF. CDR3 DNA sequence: TGCGCCAGCAGCCAAGGCAGGGGGTATAGTCAGCCCCAGCATTTT.

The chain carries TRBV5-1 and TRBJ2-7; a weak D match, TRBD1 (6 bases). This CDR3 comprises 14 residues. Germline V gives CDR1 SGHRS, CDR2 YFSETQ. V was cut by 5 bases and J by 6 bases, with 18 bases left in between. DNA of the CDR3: TGCGCCAGCAGTCTTGGACAGCCCGAGGGCGAGCAGTACTTC. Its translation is CASSLGQPEGEQYF.

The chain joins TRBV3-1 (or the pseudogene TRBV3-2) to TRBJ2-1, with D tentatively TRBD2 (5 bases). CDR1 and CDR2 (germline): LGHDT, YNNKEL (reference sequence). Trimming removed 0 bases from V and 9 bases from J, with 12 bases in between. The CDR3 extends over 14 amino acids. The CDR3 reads CASSQEGGWGEQFF. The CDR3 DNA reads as TGTGCCAGCAGCCAAGAAGGAGGATGGGGTGAGCAGTTCTTC.

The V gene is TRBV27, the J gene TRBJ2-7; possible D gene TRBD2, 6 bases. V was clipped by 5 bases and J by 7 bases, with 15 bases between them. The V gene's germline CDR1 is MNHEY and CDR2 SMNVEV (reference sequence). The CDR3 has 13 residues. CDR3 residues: CASSPWDSMEQYF. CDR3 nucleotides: TGTGCCAGCAGTCCCTGGGACTCCATGGAGCAGTACTTC.

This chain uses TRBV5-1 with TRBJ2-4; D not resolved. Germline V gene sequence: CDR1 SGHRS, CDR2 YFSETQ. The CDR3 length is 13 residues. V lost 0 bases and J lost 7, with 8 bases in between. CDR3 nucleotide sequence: TGCGCCAGCAGCTTGGGGCAGTATAACATTCAGTACTTC. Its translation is CASSLGQYNIQYF.

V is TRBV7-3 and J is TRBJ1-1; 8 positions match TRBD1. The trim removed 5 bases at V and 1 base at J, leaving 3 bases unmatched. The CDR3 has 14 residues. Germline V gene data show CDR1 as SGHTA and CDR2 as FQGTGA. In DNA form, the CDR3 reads TGTGCCAGCAGCCCCGACAGGGGGAACACTGAAGCTTTCTTT. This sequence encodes CASSPDRGNTEAFF.

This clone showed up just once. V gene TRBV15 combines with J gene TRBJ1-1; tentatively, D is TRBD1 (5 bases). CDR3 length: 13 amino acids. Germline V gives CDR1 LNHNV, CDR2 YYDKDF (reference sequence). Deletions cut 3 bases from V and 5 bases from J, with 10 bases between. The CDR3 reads CATSRGEGTEAFF. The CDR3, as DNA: TGTGCCACCAGCAGGGGGGAGGGGACTGAAGCTTTCTTT. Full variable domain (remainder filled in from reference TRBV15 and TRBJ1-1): DAMVIQNPRYQVTQFGKPVTLSCSQTLNHNVMYWYQQKSSQAPKLLFHYYDKDFNNEADTPDNFQSRRPNTSFCFLDIRSPGLGDTAMYLCATSRGEGTEAFFGQGTRLTVV.

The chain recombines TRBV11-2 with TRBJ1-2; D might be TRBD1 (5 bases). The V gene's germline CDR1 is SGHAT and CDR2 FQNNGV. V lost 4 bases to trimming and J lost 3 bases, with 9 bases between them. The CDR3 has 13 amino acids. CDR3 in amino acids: CASSWPGDYGYTF. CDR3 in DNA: TGTGCCAGCAGCTGGCCGGGGGACTATGGCTACACCTTC.

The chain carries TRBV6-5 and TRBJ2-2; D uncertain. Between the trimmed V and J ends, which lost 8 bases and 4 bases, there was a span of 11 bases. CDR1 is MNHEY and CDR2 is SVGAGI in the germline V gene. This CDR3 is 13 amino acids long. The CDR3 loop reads CASRVLPTGELFF. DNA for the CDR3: TGTGCCAGCCGGGTCCTACCCACCGGGGAGCTGTTTTTT.

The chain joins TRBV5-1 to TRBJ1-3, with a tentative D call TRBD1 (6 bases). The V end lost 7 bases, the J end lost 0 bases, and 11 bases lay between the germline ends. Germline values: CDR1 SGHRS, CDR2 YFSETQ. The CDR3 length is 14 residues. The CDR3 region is CASADRRSGNTIYF. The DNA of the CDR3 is TGCGCCAGCGCTGACAGGCGCTCTGGAAACACCATATATTTT.

The CDR3 reads CASSLTSLGALSEDTQYF. The DNA for the CDR3 is TGTGCCAGCAGTTTAACCAGTCTGGGGGCGTTATCAGAAGATACGCAGTATTTT. The chain couples TRBV27 to TRBJ2-3; TRBD1 is a possible D gene (6 bases). The CDR3 consists of 18 residues. V lost 2 bases, J lost 5 bases, and 23 bases lay in between. Per the germline V gene, CDR1 is MNHEY and CDR2 is SMNVEV (reference sequence).

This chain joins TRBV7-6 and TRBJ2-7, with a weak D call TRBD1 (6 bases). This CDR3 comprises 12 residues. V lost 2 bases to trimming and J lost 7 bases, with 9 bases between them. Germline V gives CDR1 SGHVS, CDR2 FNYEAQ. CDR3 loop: CASSLQQGEQYF. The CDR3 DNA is TGTGCCAGCAGCTTACAACAGGGTGAGCAGTACTTC.

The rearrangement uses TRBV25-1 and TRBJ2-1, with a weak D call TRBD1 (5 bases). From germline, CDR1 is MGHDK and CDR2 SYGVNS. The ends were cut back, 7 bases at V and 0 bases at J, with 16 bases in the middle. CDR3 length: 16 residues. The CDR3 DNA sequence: TGTGCCAGCACCCCATCGACAGCTAGCTCCTACAATGAGCAGTTCTTC. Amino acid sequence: CASTPSTASSYNEQFF.

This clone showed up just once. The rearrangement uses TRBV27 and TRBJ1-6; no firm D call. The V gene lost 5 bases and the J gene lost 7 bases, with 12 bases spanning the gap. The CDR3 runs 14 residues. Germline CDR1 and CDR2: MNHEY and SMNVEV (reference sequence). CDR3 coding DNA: TGTGCCAGCAGTCCAGAGGTCCGGAATTCACCCCTCCACTTT. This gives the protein CASSPEVRNSPLHF.

The CDR3 bases are TGTGCCAGCAGTACACAGGGAAAAGAACAGCCCCAGCATTTT. Its translation is CASSTQGKEQPQHF. The rearrangement links TRBV6-5 to TRBJ1-5, with a weak D call TRBD1 (6 bases). Germline values: CDR1 MNHEY, CDR2 SVGAGI. The CDR3 consists of 14 residues. Trimming pared 5 bases from V and 7 bases from J, leaving 15 bases between.

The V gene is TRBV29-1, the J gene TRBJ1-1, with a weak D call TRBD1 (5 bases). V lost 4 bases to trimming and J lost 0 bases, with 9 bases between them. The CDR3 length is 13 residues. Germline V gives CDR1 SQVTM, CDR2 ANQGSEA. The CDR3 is CSVGPGMNTEAFF. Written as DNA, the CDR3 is TGCAGCGTTGGGCCAGGGATGAACACTGAAGCTTTCTTT.

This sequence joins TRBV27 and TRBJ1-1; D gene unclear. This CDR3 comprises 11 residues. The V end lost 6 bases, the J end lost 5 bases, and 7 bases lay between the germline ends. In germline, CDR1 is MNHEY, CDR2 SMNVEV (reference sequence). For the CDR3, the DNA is TGTGCCAGCAGACGAGCGACTGAAGCTTTCTTT. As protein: CASRRATEAFF.

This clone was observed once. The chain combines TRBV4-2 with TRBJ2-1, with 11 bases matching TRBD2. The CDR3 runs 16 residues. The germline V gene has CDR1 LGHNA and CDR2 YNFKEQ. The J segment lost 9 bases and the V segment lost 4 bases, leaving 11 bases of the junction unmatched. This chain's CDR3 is CASSPGALAGASEQFF. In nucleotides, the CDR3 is TGTGCCAGCAGCCCCGGGGCACTAGCGGGAGCCAGTGAGCAGTTCTTC.

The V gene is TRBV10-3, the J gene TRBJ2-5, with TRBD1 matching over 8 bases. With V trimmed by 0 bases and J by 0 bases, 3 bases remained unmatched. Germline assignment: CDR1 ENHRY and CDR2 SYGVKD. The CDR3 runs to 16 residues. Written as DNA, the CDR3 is TGTGCCATCAGTGAGTCGAGACAGGGGAACCAAGAGACCCAGTACTTC. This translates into CAISESRQGNQETQYF.

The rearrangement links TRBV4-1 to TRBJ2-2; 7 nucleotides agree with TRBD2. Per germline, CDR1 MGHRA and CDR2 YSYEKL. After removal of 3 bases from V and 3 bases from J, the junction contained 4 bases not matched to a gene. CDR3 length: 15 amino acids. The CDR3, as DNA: TGCGCCAGCAGCCAGACTAGCCCCTACACCGGGGAGCTGTTTTTT. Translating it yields CASSQTSPYTGELFF.

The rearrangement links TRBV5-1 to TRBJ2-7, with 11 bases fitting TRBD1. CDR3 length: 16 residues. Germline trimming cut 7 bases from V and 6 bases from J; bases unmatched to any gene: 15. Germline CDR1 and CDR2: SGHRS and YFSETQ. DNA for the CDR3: TGCGCCAGCCGCGCTGGGGGGACAGGGGGGCTACTCGAGCAGTACTTC. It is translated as CASRAGGTGGLLEQYF.

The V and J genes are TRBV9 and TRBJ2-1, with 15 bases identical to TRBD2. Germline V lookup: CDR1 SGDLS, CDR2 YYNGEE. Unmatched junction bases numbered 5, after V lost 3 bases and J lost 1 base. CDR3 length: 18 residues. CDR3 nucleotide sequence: TGTGCCAGCAGCGGGGGACTAGCGGGAGGAGGGTCCTACAATGAGCAGTTCTTC. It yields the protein CASSGGLAGGGSYNEQFF.

CDR3 residues: CATRRDRENEQYF. For the CDR3, the DNA is TGTGCCACCCGCCGGGACAGGGAGAACGAGCAGTACTTC. The rearrangement links TRBV2 to TRBJ2-7, with TRBD1 identical over 9 bases. V was pared by 10 bases and J by 5 bases, with 9 bases of the junction left unmatched. The V gene's germline CDR1 is SNHLY and CDR2 FYNNEI. The CDR3 has 13 amino acids. Looking up the rest from reference TRBV2 and TRBJ2-7 gives the full variable domain: EPEVTQTPSHQVTQMGQEVILRCVPISNHLYFYWYRQILGQKVEFLVSFYNNEISEKSEIFDDQFSVERPDGSNFTLKIRSTKLEDSAMYFCATRRDRENEQYFGPGTRLTVT.

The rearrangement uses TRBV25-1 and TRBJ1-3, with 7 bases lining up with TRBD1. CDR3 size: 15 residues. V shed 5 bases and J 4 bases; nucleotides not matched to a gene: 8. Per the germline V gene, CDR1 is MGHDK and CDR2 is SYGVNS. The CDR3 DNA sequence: TGTGCCAGCAGTTACCTAACAGGGGCAGGAAACACCATATATTTT. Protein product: CASSYLTGAGNTIYF.

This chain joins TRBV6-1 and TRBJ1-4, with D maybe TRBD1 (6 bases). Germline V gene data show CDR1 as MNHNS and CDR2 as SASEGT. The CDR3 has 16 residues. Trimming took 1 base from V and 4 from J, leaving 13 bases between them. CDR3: CASSEVGRGGNEKLFF. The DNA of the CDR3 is TGTGCCAGCAGTGAAGTGGGGAGGGGGGGTAATGAAAAACTGTTTTTT.

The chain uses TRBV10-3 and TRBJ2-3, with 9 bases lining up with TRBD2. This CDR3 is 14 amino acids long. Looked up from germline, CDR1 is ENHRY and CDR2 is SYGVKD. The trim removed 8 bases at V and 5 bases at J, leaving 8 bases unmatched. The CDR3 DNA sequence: TGTGCCATCGGTTATAGCGGGGGTGGAGATACGCAGTATTTT. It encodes CAIGYSGGGDTQYF.